This T cell receptor (beta chain) appears in the sequencing data of a study of cytomegalovirus exposure and HLA in healthy donors. The method was immunoSEQ multiplex PCR; TCRdb's version includes in-frame clones alone and lacks a portion of them. This table holds around 200,000 clones, approximately 84% found once. The CDR3 spans 18 residues. Germline CDR1 is PRHDT and CDR2 is FYEKMQ (reference sequence). Trimming took 3 bases from V and 0 from J; bases not matched to a gene: 11. The sample was PBMCs. This clonotype was sampled from a young woman in good health and CMV-seropositive. V and J are TRBV13 and TRBJ1-3; 7 bases map to TRBD1. CDR3 DNA sequence: TGTGCCAGCAGCTTGGGACAGATTACCGATAGCTCTGGAAACACCATATATTTT. Residues: CASSLGQITDSSGNTIYF.